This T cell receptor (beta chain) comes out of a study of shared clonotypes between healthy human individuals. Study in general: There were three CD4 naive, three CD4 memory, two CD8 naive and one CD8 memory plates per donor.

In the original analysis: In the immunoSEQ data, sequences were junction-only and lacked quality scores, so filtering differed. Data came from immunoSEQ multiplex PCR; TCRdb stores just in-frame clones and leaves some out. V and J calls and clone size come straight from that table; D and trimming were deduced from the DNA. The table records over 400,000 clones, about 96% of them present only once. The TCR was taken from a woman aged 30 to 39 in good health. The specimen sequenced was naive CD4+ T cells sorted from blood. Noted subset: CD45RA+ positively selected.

CDR3 amino acids: CATSRGSSSYNEQFF. DNA of the CDR3: TGTGCCACCAGCAGAGGCTCGAGCTCCTACAATGAGCAGTTCTTC. The gene calls are TRBV15 and TRBJ2-1; D not certain. Germline-derived CDR1 and CDR2 are LNHNV and YYDKDF (reference sequence). This CDR3 region has 15 residues. Trimming stripped 1 base from V and 0 bases from J, with 7 bases between.